This TCR beta chain was sequenced during a study of PD-L1 blockade in urothelial cancer. Study results and caveats: In blood at 3 weeks, tumor-associated clones expanded more among patients with durable benefit.

Measured with immunoSEQ multiplex PCR; TCRdb has only the in-frame clones, and not every one. Of 70,000 to 90,000 clones in the sample, 82% were seen once. V was shortened by 4 bases and J by 1 base, with 13 bases between the two germline ends. Germline CDR1 and CDR2: LGHNA and YNFKEQ. This CDR3 region has 15 residues. This clone was seen only once. Antigen: not known. The V and J genes are TRBV4-2 and TRBJ1-1, with D maybe TRBD1 (5 bases). Sequencing used PBMCs, obtained around atezolizumab (anti-PD-L1) treatment. The origin of this receptor is a man in his 70s with urothelial cancer. The DNA of the CDR3 is TGTGCCAGCAGCCCTGGGGGGGGGTCGAACACTGAAGCTTTCTTT. Amino acids: CASSPGGGSNTEAFF.